This TCR beta chain was observed in a study of Graves' ophthalmopathy and Graves' hyperthyroidism. A single count supports this clonotype. Its antigen is not known. Amplification from RNA transcripts yielded the TCR beta CDR3 regions. Amplification began with first-round RT-PCR using HTBI primers, then second-round multiplex PCR was performed. TCRdb reprocessed the multiplex PCR reads via MiXCR and lists one record per CDR3 protein. There are about 620,000 distinct CDR3 sequences in the sample; 22% occur only once, and around 7% lies in the top ten. Study results and limitations: Ophthalmopathy progression cases were predicted by the model with roughly 64% sensitivity and approximately 76% specificity.

The CDR3 spans 14 residues. V was pared by 5 bases and J by 3 bases, with 11 bases between. CDR1 and CDR2 (germline): SGHAT, FQNNGV. Pregnancy or lactation, uncontrolled infections and other autoimmune diseases were grounds for excluding patients. PBMCs stemmed from around 10 ml of fresh peripheral blood. Sequenced material: peripheral blood. This chain joins TRBV11-2 and TRBJ1-3, with D unresolved. This sequence was found in a woman aged 18-29 years with stable Graves' hyperthyroidism. Some clones in this sample may be carry-over from other donors' samples. The CDR3 nucleotides read TGTGCCAGCAGCAGGAGTGACGTTGGAAACACCATATATTTT. The encoded protein is CASSRSDVGNTIYF. The whole variable domain, filled in from reference TRBV11-2 and TRBJ1-3, reads EAGVAQSPRYKIIEKRQSVAFWCNPISGHATLYWYQQILGQGPKLLIQFQNNGVVDDSQLPKDRFSAERLKGVDSTLKIQPAKLEDSAVYLCASSRSDVGNTIYFGEGSWLTVV.